Below, 14 T cell receptor beta chains from the same sample are listed, as sequenced in a study of cytomegalovirus exposure and HLA in healthy donors. Using immunoSEQ multiplex PCR, the repertoire was profiled, and TCRdb retains in-frame clones only, with some absent. The repertoire holds 75,000 to 90,000 clones, with roughly 96% as singletons. The sequencing sample was made of PBMCs. The receptor set was obtained from a woman aged 18-35 years in good health and CMV-seronegative.

This clone occurred many times. CDR3 bases: TGTGCCAGCTCACTGGACAGGGGTAATTCACCCCTCCACTTT. Translating it yields CASSLDRGNSPLHF. The rearrangement uses TRBV18 and TRBJ1-6, with 9 bases aligning to TRBD1. The junction had 1 base not matched to a gene; V was cut back by 4 bases and J by 6 bases. This CDR3 is built from 14 residues. Germline-derived CDR1 and CDR2 are KGHSH and LQKENI.

The chain links TRBV5-1 to TRBJ1-2; D perhaps matches TRBD1 (5 bases). The germline V gene has CDR1 SGHRS and CDR2 YFSETQ. The V end lost 4 bases, the J end lost 0 bases, and 13 bases lay between the germline ends. This CDR3 contains 15 residues. CDR3 residues: CASSPFPQANYGYTF. DNA for the CDR3: TGCGCCAGCAGCCCCTTCCCACAGGCTAACTATGGCTACACCTTC.

J is TRBJ2-1 and V is TRBV9; perhaps TRBD1 as D (5 bases). Per germline, CDR1 SGDLS and CDR2 YYNGEE. V lost 0 bases, J lost 0 bases, and 13 bases lay in between. This CDR3 has 17 amino acids. For the CDR3, the DNA is TGTGCCAGCAGCGTAGATGGCAGGGCAGTCTCCTACAATGAGCAGTTCTTC. This sequence encodes CASSVDGRAVSYNEQFF. Variable domain in full (rest from reference TRBV9 and TRBJ2-1): DSGVTQTPKHLITATGQRVTLRCSPRSGDLSVYWYQQSLDQGLQFLIQYYNGEERAKGNILERFSAQQFPDLHSELNLSSLELGDSALYFCASSVDGRAVSYNEQFFGPGTRLTVL.

CDR3 DNA sequence: TGCGCCAGCAGCTCGGACTCCACAGATACGCAGTATTTT. Its translation is CASSSDSTDTQYF. This chain joins TRBV10-1 and TRBJ2-3; possibly TRBD2 for D (5 bases). Germline-derived CDR1 and CDR2 are WNHNN and SYGVQD (reference sequence). This CDR3 contains 13 residues. The ends were cut back, 6 bases at V and 2 bases at J, with 9 bases in the middle.

The chain is built from TRBV1 and TRBJ1-1; the table names TRBD1, a call not compared with the DNA. TRBV1 is labeled a pseudogene. This CDR3 comprises 18 residues. As DNA, the CDR3 is TGCACCAGCAGCCAAGACCCGGGACAGGAAATACTTGTCGCTGAAGCTTTCTTT. It codes for CTSSQDPGQEILVAEAFF.

The chain uses TRBV28 and TRBJ2-1; a weak D match, TRBD1 (7 bases). V lost 5 bases and J lost 6, with 17 bases in between. This CDR3 is built from 15 residues. CDR1 and CDR2 (germline): MDHEN, SYDVKM. For the CDR3, the DNA is TGTGCCAGCAGTACCCCGGCAGGGGGGAGCAATGAGCAGTTCTTC. This translates into CASSTPAGGSNEQFF.

This chain joins TRBV16 and TRBJ1-4, with D unresolved. CDR3 length: 15 amino acids. V was clipped by 4 bases and J by 5 bases, with 14 bases between them. Germline CDR1 is KGHSY and CDR2 is FQNENV. The CDR3 is CASSPRAGANEKLFF. The CDR3 coding sequence is TGTGCCAGCAGCCCCCGCGCGGGAGCGAATGAAAAACTGTTTTTT.

This clone was counted once. V is TRBV5-4 and J is TRBJ2-2; 9 bases align to TRBD2. Losses at the gene ends were 0 bases for V and 0 bases for J; bases not matched to a gene: 6. The germline V gene encodes CDR1 SGHNT and CDR2 YYREEE (reference sequence). This CDR3 is 18 amino acids long. CDR3 DNA: TGTGCCAGCAGCTTGGCTAAGGGCGGGGGGGCGAACACCGGGGAGCTGTTTTTT. As protein: CASSLAKGGGANTGELFF. The full variable domain, rest sourced from reference TRBV5-4 and TRBJ2-2, is ETGVTQSPTHLIKTRGQQVTLRCSSQSGHNTVSWYQQALGQGPQFIFQYYREEENGRGNFPPRFSGLQFPNYSSELNVNALELDDSALYLCASSLAKGGGANTGELFFGEGSRLTVL.

The chain links TRBV7-8 to TRBJ2-1, with D unclear. The length of the CDR3 is 12 residues. From germline, CDR1 is SGHVS and CDR2 FQNEAQ. V lost 2 bases and J 13 bases, leaving 12 bases between the germline ends. Here the CDR3 DNA reads TGTGCCAGCAGCTTACGAGCGTTGGAACAGTTCTTC. Its translation: CASSLRALEQFF.

The chain combines TRBV19 with TRBJ2-1; 9 bases agree with TRBD2. The CDR3 length is 15 residues. The V and J ends lost 3 bases and 2 bases, in that order; junction bases with no gene match: 2. The germline gives CDR1 LNHDA, CDR2 SQIVND (reference sequence). The CDR3 DNA sequence: TGTGCCAGTAGTATCTCTAGCGGGACCTACAATGAGCAGTTCTTC. Amino acids: CASSISSGTYNEQFF.

The genes are TRBV6-5 and TRBJ1-2, with D unresolved. The CDR3 extends over 13 amino acids. Deletions cut 5 bases from V and 6 bases from J, with 13 bases between. Germline CDR1 is MNHEY and CDR2 is SVGAGI. The CDR3 here is CASSLGLLDGYTF. CDR3 nucleotides: TGTGCCAGCAGTCTGGGCCTACTCGATGGCTACACCTTC.

V is TRBV5-6 and J is TRBJ2-7; 7 bases line up with TRBD1. The CDR3 spans 14 residues. V gave up 9 bases and J gave up 6 bases; unmatched junction bases: 15. Germline V lookup: CDR1 SGHDT, CDR2 YYEEEE. The CDR3 sequence is CATGRQGRNSEQYF. For the CDR3, the DNA is TGTGCCACGGGAAGACAGGGAAGAAACTCCGAGCAGTACTTC. Combining the CDR3 with reference TRBV5-6 and TRBJ2-7 gives the whole variable domain DAGVTQSPTHLIKTRGQQVTLRCSPKSGHDTVSWYQQALGQGPQFIFQYYEEEERQRGNFPDRFSGHQFPNYSSELNVNALLLGDSALYLCATGRQGRNSEQYFGPGTRLTVT.

The chain recombines TRBV7-9 with TRBJ2-1, with a weak D call TRBD1 (5 bases). The CDR3 spans 16 residues. Germline V lookup: CDR1 SEHNR, CDR2 FQNEAQ (reference sequence). V was shortened by 4 bases and J by 3 bases, with 16 bases between the two germline ends. Here the CDR3 reads CASSSRPSRGYNEQFF. The CDR3 DNA reads TGTGCCAGCAGCTCACGGCCCTCAAGGGGCTACAATGAGCAGTTCTTC.

This clone turned up a few times. V is TRBV11-2 and J is TRBJ2-1, with TRBD2 matching 8 bases. Germline loops: CDR1 SGHAT, CDR2 FQNNGV. V dropped 0 bases and J dropped 9; count of bases not matched to a gene: 16. CDR3 length: 18 residues. CDR3 region: CASSLDRGGGLDHGEQFF. In DNA form, the CDR3 reads TGTGCCAGCAGCTTAGATCGTGGCGGGGGGCTAGATCATGGTGAGCAGTTCTTC.